The 31 T cell receptor beta chains reported below all come from one sample, sequenced in a study of T cell changes during pregnancy in multiple sclerosis. Some clones are missing from TCRdb's copy, which holds only in-frame ones; the method was immunoSEQ multiplex PCR. The sample consists of some 100,000 clones, more than 80% of them appearing once. Source: peripheral blood, taken in the second trimester of pregnancy. These receptors all stem from a female donor with multiple sclerosis, enrolled in a pregnancy study.

The chain has TRBV30 and TRBJ2-3; 12 bases fit TRBD2. The CDR3 covers 17 residues. The V and J ends lost 3 bases and 2 bases, in that order; junction bases with no gene match: 9. CDR1 is GTSNPN and CDR2 is SVGIG in the germline V gene (reference sequence). The chain's CDR3 is CAWSLPGTSGLTDTQYF. In DNA, the CDR3 is TGTGCCTGGAGCCTACCCGGGACTAGCGGGCTCACAGATACGCAGTATTTT.

The rearrangement joins TRBV9 to TRBJ2-1; no clear D gene. Trimming left V 0 bases short and J 6 bases short, with 7 bases between. This CDR3 is 13 amino acids long. Germline V gene sequence: CDR1 SGDLS, CDR2 YYNGEE. The CDR3 bases are TGTGCCAGCAGCGTAGTTCTGAGCAATGAGCAGTTCTTC. It is translated as CASSVVLSNEQFF.

The rearrangement uses TRBV6-5 and TRBJ1-2; perhaps TRBD1 as D (6 bases). This CDR3 has 15 residues. Germline V gene sequence: CDR1 MNHEY, CDR2 SVGAGI. Trimming took 5 bases from V and 6 from J, leaving 19 bases between them. CDR3 sequence reads: CASSRTEATLNGYTF. DNA for the CDR3: TGTGCCAGCAGTAGGACAGAGGCGACCCTCAATGGCTACACCTTC.

The rearrangement uses TRBV2 and TRBJ2-3; a possible D gene is TRBD2 (6 bases). This CDR3 is built from 13 residues. V lost 8 bases, J lost 3 bases, and 12 bases lay in between. Germline V gene data show CDR1 as SNHLY and CDR2 as FYNNEI. The CDR3 sequence is CASCLRETDTQYF. The CDR3 DNA reads TGTGCCAGCTGCCTACGGGAGACAGATACGCAGTATTTT.

The V and J genes are TRBV6-1 and TRBJ2-1; 13 bases align to TRBD2. This CDR3 is built from 15 residues. Germline values: CDR1 MNHNS, CDR2 SASEGT. Unmatched junction bases numbered 10, after V lost 7 bases and J lost 10 bases. CDR3 protein: CASISPGTSGKEQFF. DNA of the CDR3: TGTGCCAGCATCTCCCCTGGGACTAGCGGGAAGGAGCAGTTCTTC.

The chain carries TRBV2 and TRBJ2-1; 9 bases align to TRBD1. With V trimmed by 7 bases and J by 4 bases, 14 bases remained unmatched. There are 17 residues in the CDR3. Germline V lookup: CDR1 SNHLY, CDR2 FYNNEI. DNA of the CDR3: TGTGCCAGCATGAGGGCGGCCGGGACAGGGTTTTACAATGAGCAGTTCTTC. Translated, it gives CASMRAAGTGFYNEQFF.

This chain joins TRBV10-3 and TRBJ1-5, with D maybe TRBD1 (5 bases). This CDR3 is built from 15 residues. V was clipped by 3 bases and J by 3 bases, with 12 bases between them. Germline CDR1 is ENHRY and CDR2 is SYGVKD. The CDR3 DNA reads TGTGCCATCAGTGAAGCCAGGGTCCCCAATCAGCCCCAGCATTTT. This gives the protein CAISEARVPNQPQHF.

The rearrangement links TRBV5-1 to TRBJ2-5; 7 bases are a match to TRBD2. In germline, CDR1 is SGHRS, CDR2 YFSETQ. V lost 4 bases to trimming and J lost 1 base; unmatched junction nucleotides: 7. The CDR3 runs 15 residues. CDR3 sequence: CASSRAGTTQETQYF. The DNA for the CDR3 is TGCGCCAGCAGCAGAGCGGGAACGACCCAAGAGACCCAGTACTTC.

The chain uses TRBV5-4 and TRBJ1-2, with D unresolved. The CDR3 contains 15 residues. V lost 5 bases, J lost 3 bases, and 17 bases lay in between. Germline V gene sequence: CDR1 SGHNT, CDR2 YYREEE (reference sequence). The CDR3 reads CASRAGMGEYYGYTF. In DNA form, the CDR3 reads TGTGCCAGCAGGGCCGGGATGGGAGAATACTATGGCTACACCTTC.

The chain has TRBV2 and TRBJ1-2, with no clear D. This CDR3 comprises 16 residues. V lost 9 bases, J lost 0 bases, and 20 bases lay in between. Germline assignment: CDR1 SNHLY and CDR2 FYNNEI. CDR3 DNA sequence: TGTGCCAGTTCCCAAGATGGCAGAACCACTAACTATGGCTACACCTTC. Translated, it gives CASSQDGRTTNYGYTF.

This clone was seen only once. This chain links TRBV5-1 with TRBJ2-7, with 14 bases aligning to TRBD2. The CDR3 spans 14 residues. CDR1 is SGHRS, CDR2 YFSETQ, per germline. Trimming took 4 bases from V and 6 from J; bases not matched to a gene: 3. For the CDR3, the DNA is TGCGCCAGCAGCACGGGACTAGCGGGAGTCGAGCAGTACTTC. This translates into CASSTGLAGVEQYF.

In DNA form, the CDR3 reads TGTGCCAGCAGCCAAGGGGCCGGGAATAGCAATCAGCCCCAGCATTTT. Amino acid sequence: CASSQGAGNSNQPQHF. V gene TRBV4-2 combines with J gene TRBJ1-5; D unclear. The germline V gene encodes CDR1 LGHNA and CDR2 YNFKEQ. This CDR3 contains 16 residues. V lost 1 base, J lost 0 bases, and 10 bases lay in between.

The chain employs TRBV5-1 and TRBJ1-2; D is possibly TRBD1 (6 bases). Trimming took 2 bases from V and 6 from J, leaving 11 bases between them. The length of the CDR3 is 13 residues. Germline loops: CDR1 SGHRS, CDR2 YFSETQ. The CDR3 sequence is CASSLGAGDGYTF. The DNA of the CDR3 is TGCGCCAGCAGCTTAGGGGCAGGGGATGGCTACACCTTC.

This chain links TRBV11-2 with TRBJ2-7, with TRBD2 matching over 12 bases. The V gene end was trimmed by 5 bases and the J gene end by 4 bases; junction bases not matched to a gene: 6. CDR1 SGHAT and CDR2 FQNNGV come from the germline V gene. The CDR3 spans 15 residues. The CDR3 loop reads CASSEVLAGGYEQYF. CDR3 sequence (DNA): TGTGCCAGCAGCGAGGTCCTAGCGGGAGGGTACGAGCAGTACTTC. Complete variable domain (other parts from reference TRBV11-2 and TRBJ2-7): EAGVAQSPRYKIIEKRQSVAFWCNPISGHATLYWYQQILGQGPKLLIQFQNNGVVDDSQLPKDRFSAERLKGVDSTLKIQPAKLEDSAVYLCASSEVLAGGYEQYFGPGTRLTVT.

This clone was seen a few times. The J gene is TRBJ1-2, the V gene TRBV5-1; TRBD1 might be the D (5 bases). The CDR3 is 15 amino acids. Germline CDR1 reads SGHRS; CDR2 reads YFSETQ. V shed 1 base and J shed 2 bases, with 12 bases lying between them. The CDR3 DNA reads TGCGCCAGCAGCTTGTATTCGGGGGGGAACTATGGCTACACCTTC. Its translation is CASSLYSGGNYGYTF.

The sample holds one count of this clone. V gene TRBV4-2 combines with J gene TRBJ2-1; 13 positions agree with TRBD2. This CDR3 has 16 amino acids. CDR1 and CDR2 from the germline V gene are LGHNA and YNFKEQ. V lost 1 base and J lost 8; bases outside the gene matches: 5. In nucleotides, the CDR3 is TGTGCCAGCAGCCAAGGGACTAGCGGGAGTCGGGATGAGCAGTTCTTC. Translated: CASSQGTSGSRDEQFF.

The chain is built from TRBV2 and TRBJ2-3; the D is unclear. This CDR3 contains 13 residues. The germline V and J ends were trimmed by 4 bases and 3 bases, with 8 bases remaining between them. Germline V gene lookup returns CDR1 SNHLY and CDR2 FYNNEI. For the CDR3, the DNA is TGTGCCAGCAGTGTTACGAGGACAGATACGCAGTATTTT. This translates into CASSVTRTDTQYF.

The chain joins TRBV5-1 to TRBJ1-5, with D unclear. The CDR3 spans 14 residues. The germline V and J ends were trimmed by 0 bases and 6 bases, with 10 bases remaining between them. Germline CDR1 SGHRS, CDR2 YFSETQ. The CDR3 nucleotides read TGCGCCAGCAGCTTGGGAACAGCAGGTCAGCCCCAGCATTTT. Encoded protein: CASSLGTAGQPQHF.

The chain couples TRBV6-5 to TRBJ2-3; D remains ambiguous. This CDR3 is built from 13 residues. From germline, CDR1 is MNHEY and CDR2 SVGAGI. Trimming stripped 0 bases from V and 10 bases from J, with 11 bases between. The CDR3 is CASSYSIFAAQYF. DNA of the CDR3: TGTGCCAGCAGTTACTCGATTTTTGCGGCGCAGTATTTT.

This chain links TRBV19 with TRBJ1-5; D is uncertain. This CDR3 comprises 13 residues. CDR1 is LNHDA, CDR2 SQIVND, per germline (reference sequence). V lost 5 bases to trimming and J lost 5 bases, with 10 bases between them. Here the CDR3 DNA reads TGTGCCAGTAGTGCCGCGAAAGATCAGCCCCAGCATTTT. This translates into CASSAAKDQPQHF. Looking up the rest from reference TRBV19 and TRBJ1-5 gives the full variable domain: DGGITQSPKYLFRKEGQNVTLSCEQNLNHDAMYWYRQDPGQGLRLIYYSQIVNDFQKGDIAEGYSVSREKKESFPLTVTSAQKNPTAFYLCASSAAKDQPQHFGDGTRLSIL.

The chain couples TRBV15 to TRBJ2-3, with 12 bases matching TRBD2. CDR3 size: 17 residues. Germline V gene data show CDR1 as LNHNV and CDR2 as YYDKDF (reference sequence). Losses at the gene ends were 5 bases for V and 5 bases for J; bases not matched to a gene: 11. CDR3 residues: CATSDPSSGGAGDTQYF. The CDR3 coding sequence is TGTGCCACCAGCGATCCCTCTAGCGGGGGGGCGGGAGATACGCAGTATTTT.

The chain combines TRBV10-3 with TRBJ2-7; 7 bases agree with TRBD1. J was trimmed by 1 base and V by 5 bases; bases with no gene match: 11. The CDR3 runs to 16 residues. Germline CDR1 reads ENHRY; CDR2 reads SYGVKD. The DNA of the CDR3 is TGTGCCATCAGTTCTTCAGACAGGGCCCTATCCTACGAGCAGTACTTC. It translates to CAISSSDRALSYEQYF.

The chain's CDR3 is CASSLGQSGEQYF. CDR3 bases: TGTGCCAGCAGCTTAGGACAGTCTGGCGAGCAGTACTTC. This chain uses TRBV11-2 with TRBJ2-7, with a tentative D call TRBD1 (5 bases). The V end lost 1 base, the J end lost 6 bases, and 10 bases lay between the germline ends. Germline loops: CDR1 SGHAT, CDR2 FQNNGV. The CDR3 has 13 amino acids. Full variable domain (rest looked up from reference TRBV11-2 and TRBJ2-7): EAGVAQSPRYKIIEKRQSVAFWCNPISGHATLYWYQQILGQGPKLLIQFQNNGVVDDSQLPKDRFSAERLKGVDSTLKIQPAKLEDSAVYLCASSLGQSGEQYFGPGTRLTVT.

This clone was seen only once. The V call is TRBV30, the J call TRBJ2-1, with 7 positions matching TRBD1. Germline V gene lookup returns CDR1 GTSNPN and CDR2 SVGIG (reference sequence). Unmatched junction bases numbered 3, after V lost 2 bases and J lost 5 bases. This CDR3 contains 13 residues. This chain's CDR3 is CAWSPGQDNEQFF. CDR3 DNA: TGTGCCTGGAGTCCCGGACAGGACAATGAGCAGTTCTTC.

The chain is built from TRBV6-4 and TRBJ1-1, with TRBD1 identical over 8 bases. The V gene end was trimmed by 6 bases and the J gene end by 0 bases; junction bases not matched to a gene: 12. There are 17 residues in the CDR3. CDR1 is MRHNA and CDR2 is SNTAGT in the germline V gene. CDR3 loop: CASRSPDRGEVNTEAFF. The CDR3 DNA reads TGTGCCAGCAGATCACCAGACAGGGGTGAAGTGAACACTGAAGCTTTCTTT.

The gene calls are TRBV9 and TRBJ1-6; unclear D gene. CDR3 length: 15 amino acids. Trimming took off 0 bases at V and 8 bases at J, with 12 bases between the two ends. Germline V gene sequence: CDR1 SGDLS, CDR2 YYNGEE. The CDR3 is CASSVDGLDDSPLHF. CDR3 bases: TGTGCCAGCAGCGTAGATGGCCTCGATGATTCACCCCTCCACTTT. The full variable domain, with the rest looked up from reference TRBV9 and TRBJ1-6, is DSGVTQTPKHLITATGQRVTLRCSPRSGDLSVYWYQQSLDQGLQFLIQYYNGEERAKGNILERFSAQQFPDLHSELNLSSLELGDSALYFCASSVDGLDDSPLHFGNGTRLTVT.

In its sample, this clone was seen once. The genes are TRBV5-1 and TRBJ2-1, with 16 bases identical to TRBD2. The CDR3 loop spans 18 amino acids. Per germline, CDR1 SGHRS and CDR2 YFSETQ. With 0 bases clipped from V and 2 bases from J, the junction kept 2 bases outside the gene matches. CDR3 sequence reads: CASSLEGLAGGAYNEQFF. In DNA, the CDR3 is TGCGCCAGCAGCTTGGAGGGACTAGCGGGAGGGGCCTACAATGAGCAGTTCTTC.

This chain connects TRBV28 to TRBJ2-5; no clear D. CDR3 length: 16 amino acids. Germline V gene data show CDR1 as MDHEN and CDR2 as SYDVKM. Between the trimmed V and J ends, which lost 0 bases and 0 bases, there was a span of 11 bases. CDR3 DNA sequence: TGTGCCAGCAGTTTATGGAGAAGAACGGACCAAGAGACCCAGTACTTC. Translation: CASSLWRRTDQETQYF.

The CDR3 protein is CASSDSTGGTNLANYGYTF. CDR3 in DNA: TGTGCCAGCAGTGATTCAACAGGGGGTACCAACTTAGCTAACTATGGCTACACCTTC. The V call is TRBV2, the J call TRBJ1-2, with TRBD1 matching over 8 bases. Germline values: CDR1 SNHLY, CDR2 FYNNEI. The CDR3 sequence is 19 residues long. The J segment lost 0 bases and the V segment lost 3 bases, leaving 15 bases of the junction unmatched.

The V gene is TRBV7-9, the J gene TRBJ2-1; TRBD2 matches at 13 bases. The germline V gene has CDR1 SEHNR and CDR2 FQNEAQ (reference sequence). There are 15 residues in the CDR3. V trimming: 6 bases; J trimming: 7 bases; junction bases outside the gene matches: 6. The CDR3 sequence: CASRGLAGEMNEQFF. The DNA of the CDR3 is TGTGCCAGCAGAGGACTAGCGGGAGAGATGAATGAGCAGTTCTTC.

The V call is TRBV4-1, the J call TRBJ2-7; 11 nucleotides match TRBD2. Germline CDR1 reads MGHRA; CDR2 reads YSYEKL. V dropped 6 bases and J dropped 4; count of bases not matched to a gene: 5. CDR3 length equals 14 residues. For the CDR3, the DNA is TGCGCCAGCAGTCGTACTAGCGGGAGTTACGAGCAGTACTTC. This encodes CASSRTSGSYEQYF.